The 13 T cell receptor beta chains in this list originate from one sample, sequenced in a study of shared clonotypes between healthy human individuals. Sequencing used immunoSEQ multiplex PCR; TCRdb keeps in-frame clones, though not all of them. The sample consists of 2 million to 3 million clones, 93% of them appearing once. Sequences were obtained from naive CD4+ T cells from PBMCs. Noted subset: CD45RA+ positively selected. All receptors come from a man between 18 and 35 years old in good health. Some clones in this sample may be carry-over from other donors' samples.

On this clone itself: Distinct nucleotide sequences in the sample also encode this CDR3. The gene calls are TRBV30 and TRBJ2-3; D ambiguous. CDR3 length equals 14 residues. V gave up 0 bases and J gave up 2 bases, with 9 bases separating them. Looked up from germline, CDR1 is GTSNPN and CDR2 is SVGIG (reference sequence). Here the CDR3 reads CAWSVTGVTDTQYF. The CDR3 DNA reads TGTGCCTGGAGTGTAACGGGCGTCACAGATACGCAGTATTTT. Looking up the rest from reference TRBV30 and TRBJ2-3 gives the full variable domain: SQTIHQWPATLVQPVGSPLSLECTVEGTSNPNLYWYRQAAGRGLQLLFYSVGIGQISSEVPQNLSASRPQDRQFILSSKKLLLSDSGFYLCAWSVTGVTDTQYFGPGTRLTVL.

This rearrangement joins TRBV7-9 to TRBJ2-5; TRBD1 agrees at 9 bases. The J call may be in error: the DNA end matches TRBJ2-7 better. Germline lookup yields CDR1 SEHNR and CDR2 FQNEAQ (reference sequence). CDR3 length: 14 amino acids. The CDR3: CASTPGQGWVEQYF. DNA for the CDR3: TGTGCCAGCACCCCGGGACAGGGATGGGTCGAGCAGTACTTC.

The rearrangement joins TRBV4-1 to TRBJ2-5, with D possibly being TRBD1 (5 bases). V was cut by 2 bases and J by 5 bases, with 18 bases left in between. Germline-derived CDR1 and CDR2 are MGHRA and YSYEKL. This CDR3 is 16 amino acids long. In nucleotides, the CDR3 is TGCGCCAGCAGCCAAATCTTGGGCAGGGCCTCGGAGACCCAGTACTTC. It specifies CASSQILGRASETQYF.

The chain has TRBV9 and TRBJ2-2; D might be TRBD2 (5 bases). The CDR3 length is 16 residues. Germline loops: CDR1 SGDLS, CDR2 YYNGEE. The V end was cut by 4 bases, the J end by 3 bases, with 16 bases between. The CDR3 coding sequence is TGTGCCAGCAGCCCAACTAGTTTTCGTGACACCGGGGAGCTGTTTTTT. Translated: CASSPTSFRDTGELFF.

The chain has TRBV5-1 and TRBJ1-2; 9 nucleotides align to TRBD1. Germline loops: CDR1 SGHRS, CDR2 YFSETQ. The junction had 9 bases not matched to a gene; V was cut back by 0 bases and J by 3 bases. This CDR3 has 17 amino acids. CDR3: CASSLGRTGALDYGYTF. The CDR3 DNA reads as TGCGCCAGCAGCTTGGGAAGGACAGGGGCCCTTGACTATGGCTACACCTTC.

The chain carries TRBV11-3 and TRBJ2-2; 8 bases agree with TRBD2. This CDR3 has 15 residues. Germline assignment: CDR1 SGHNT and CDR2 YENEEA. V shed 5 bases and J 5 bases; nucleotides not matched to a gene: 7. The CDR3 protein is CASSPAGDLTGELFF. In DNA form, the CDR3 reads TGTGCCAGCAGCCCAGCGGGAGACTTAACCGGGGAGCTGTTTTTT.

V gene TRBV28 combines with J gene TRBJ1-3; 7 bases fit TRBD1. Germline trimming cut 7 bases from V and 1 base from J; bases unmatched to any gene: 4. Germline assignment: CDR1 MDHEN and CDR2 SYDVKM. CDR3 size: 14 residues. The CDR3 is CASIDRVSGNTIYF. CDR3 bases: TGTGCCAGCATTGACAGGGTTTCTGGAAACACCATATATTTT.

The V call is TRBV9, the J call TRBJ2-2; TRBD2 agrees at 9 bases. The CDR3 loop spans 15 amino acids. Unmatched junction bases numbered 6, after V lost 4 bases and J lost 5 bases. Germline values: CDR1 SGDLS, CDR2 YYNGEE. CDR3 sequence: CASSPVAGETGELFF. The CDR3 coding sequence is TGTGCCAGCAGCCCCGTAGCGGGAGAAACCGGGGAGCTGTTTTTT. The full variable domain, its missing parts supplied by reference TRBV9 and TRBJ2-2, is DSGVTQTPKHLITATGQRVTLRCSPRSGDLSVYWYQQSLDQGLQFLIQYYNGEERAKGNILERFSAQQFPDLHSELNLSSLELGDSALYFCASSPVAGETGELFFGEGSRLTVL.

The chain uses TRBV13 and TRBJ2-5; TRBD1 agrees at 7 bases. Trimming cost V 0 bases and J 2 bases; bases outside gene matches: 0. From germline, CDR1 is PRHDT and CDR2 FYEKMQ (reference sequence). The CDR3 runs 14 residues. The CDR3 DNA follows: TGTGCCAGCAGCTTAGGCAGGGGGCAAGAGACCCAGTACTTC. Residues: CASSLGRGQETQYF.

The chain is built from TRBV15 and TRBJ1-2, with D perhaps TRBD1 (6 bases). The CDR3 runs to 15 residues. V was trimmed by 0 bases and J by 7 bases, leaving 15 bases between them. CDR1 and CDR2 (germline): LNHNV, YYDKDF (reference sequence). The CDR3 DNA reads as TGTGCCACCAGCAGAGAGGGGGCCGTAGGAGTTGGCTACACCTTC. It specifies CATSREGAVGVGYTF. Looking up the rest from reference TRBV15 and TRBJ1-2 gives the full variable domain: DAMVIQNPRYQVTQFGKPVTLSCSQTLNHNVMYWYQQKSSQAPKLLFHYYDKDFNNEADTPDNFQSRRPNTSFCFLDIRSPGLGDTAMYLCATSREGAVGVGYTFGSGTRLTVV.

The CDR3 coding sequence is TGCAGCGCCAGAACCGACGGCTCGAACACCGGGGAGCTGTTTTTT. Translation: CSARTDGSNTGELFF. V gene TRBV29-1 combines with J gene TRBJ2-2; D is undetermined. The germline V and J ends were trimmed by 7 bases and 0 bases, with 15 bases remaining between them. Germline CDR1 and CDR2: SQVTM and ANQGSEA. This CDR3 has 15 residues.

The J gene is TRBJ2-7, the V gene TRBV6-1; weak D call: TRBD1 (6 bases). CDR3 length: 14 amino acids. Looked up from germline, CDR1 is MNHNS and CDR2 is SASEGT. V was shortened by 2 bases and J by 6 bases, with 14 bases between the two germline ends. This CDR3 reads CASSEQGRGGEQYF. The CDR3 bases are TGTGCCAGCAGTGAACAGGGGCGTGGGGGCGAGCAGTACTTC.

The rearrangement uses TRBV5-1 and TRBJ2-1, with D perhaps matching TRBD2 (5 bases). Germline V gene data show CDR1 as SGHRS and CDR2 as YFSETQ. The CDR3 length is 14 residues. Trimming took 0 bases from V and 9 from J, leaving 13 bases between them. The CDR3 loop reads CASSLVDFEGEQFF. CDR3 DNA: TGCGCCAGCAGCTTGGTCGACTTCGAGGGTGAGCAGTTCTTC.